The source of this T cell receptor beta chain is a study of blood T cell repertoires in COVID-19. Study details: The origin of the acute and convalescent COVID-19 samples was the United States, Italy and Spain. Nucleic acid was either cDNA or gDNA, and it came from T cells, B-cell-depleted T cells, or PBMCs.

Individuals drawn from 20 to 30 US areas were about 18 to 89 years old. V was pared by 4 bases and J by 1 base, with 20 bases between. The CDR3 length is 17 residues. CDR1 MGHRA and CDR2 YSYEKL come from the germline V gene. Original processing notes: Cell counts per sample came from amplifying reference gene primers. Method: immunoSEQ multiplex PCR; TCRdb's copy keeps in-frame clones and lacks some. V, J and clone size were drawn from that table, and D and trimming were deduced from the DNA. The sample lists 200,000 to 300,000 clones; about 91% were seen once. The source material was PBMCs or T cells enriched from blood (not recorded which). This clonotype originated in a woman in her forties with acute COVID-19. The chain carries TRBV4-1 and TRBJ2-7; TRBD1 is a possible D gene (5 bases). The CDR3 bases are TGCGCCAGCAGCCGGGGTCTTGGGCCAGGGTCATCCTACGAGCAGTACGTC. Translation gives CASSRGLGPGSSYEQYV.